One sample yielded the 18 T cell receptor beta chains listed below, sequenced in a study of blood T cell repertoires in COVID-19. The repertoire was sequenced with immunoSEQ multiplex PCR; TCRdb's copy has only in-frame clones and lacks some. The sample has under 200,000 clones, approximately 87% seen once. The sequenced sample consisted of peripheral blood. Every receptor here comes from a woman aged 60-75 years with COVID-19, enrolled during active disease.

This chain links TRBV27 with TRBJ2-1, with 14 nucleotides matching TRBD2. Trimming at V came to 5 bases and at J to 8 bases, leaving 5 bases not matched to a gene. The germline CDR1 and CDR2 sequences are MNHEY and SMNVEV (reference sequence). The CDR3 spans 15 residues. The CDR3 loop is CASSAGLAGDDEQFF. The CDR3 nucleotides read TGTGCCAGCAGTGCGGGACTAGCGGGAGACGATGAGCAGTTCTTC.

V is TRBV6-5 and J is TRBJ2-7; a weak D match, TRBD2 (6 bases). Germline V lookup: CDR1 MNHEY, CDR2 SVGAGI. The CDR3 spans 14 residues. The V end was cut by 6 bases, the J end by 3 bases, with 15 bases between. CDR3 region: CASRRSAGGYEQYF. The CDR3 DNA follows: TGTGCCAGCAGGCGGTCGGCCGGGGGCTACGAGCAGTACTTC.

This rearrangement joins TRBV5-1 to TRBJ2-1; TRBD2 matches 7 bases. Germline loops: CDR1 SGHRS, CDR2 YFSETQ. The CDR3 runs 16 residues. The V and J ends lost 0 bases and 9 bases, in that order; junction bases with no gene match: 12. CDR3 sequence (DNA): TGCGCCAGCAGCTTGGCCTGGGCTAGCGGCGGTGCTGAGCAGTTCTTC. The encoded protein is CASSLAWASGGAEQFF.

The V gene is TRBV5-6, the J gene TRBJ2-7; TRBD1 matches 9 bases. The V and J ends lost 5 bases and 0 bases, in that order; junction bases with no gene match: 3. The CDR3 covers 14 residues. CDR1 and CDR2 (germline): SGHDT, YYEEEE. CDR3 sequence: CASRETGGSYEQYF. DNA of the CDR3: TGTGCCAGCAGGGAGACAGGGGGCTCCTACGAGCAGTACTTC. Variable domain in full (rest from reference TRBV5-6 and TRBJ2-7): DAGVTQSPTHLIKTRGQQVTLRCSPKSGHDTVSWYQQALGQGPQFIFQYYEEEERQRGNFPDRFSGHQFPNYSSELNVNALLLGDSALYLCASRETGGSYEQYFGPGTRLTVT.

V is TRBV10-3 and J is TRBJ2-5, with D hard to call. Per germline, CDR1 ENHRY and CDR2 SYGVKD. CDR3 length: 13 amino acids. The ends were cut back, 6 bases at V and 5 bases at J, with 13 bases in the middle. The CDR3: CAIRAAQVETQYF. CDR3 nucleotide sequence: TGTGCCATCAGGGCAGCCCAGGTGGAGACCCAGTACTTC.

This clone was detected a few times. V gene TRBV14 combines with J gene TRBJ2-7; 7 bases are a match to TRBD1. Germline CDR1 and CDR2: SGHDN and FVKESK. V lost 4 bases and J lost 5; bases outside the gene matches: 8. There are 14 residues in the CDR3. The CDR3: CASSPNRGRNEQYF. The CDR3 DNA sequence: TGTGCCAGCAGCCCCAACAGGGGAAGGAACGAGCAGTACTTC.

The J gene is TRBJ1-5, the V gene TRBV7-2; TRBD1 agrees at 7 bases. Germline CDR1 reads SGHTA; CDR2 reads FQGNSA. The V segment lost 4 bases and the J segment 7 bases; nucleotides outside the gene matches: 7. CDR3 size: 14 residues. In nucleotides, the CDR3 is TGTGCCAGCAGCTCCGGACAGGTAGGCCAGCCCCAGCATTTT. This encodes CASSSGQVGQPQHF.

The rearrangement links TRBV7-3 to TRBJ1-2; 9 bases agree with TRBD1. CDR1 and CDR2 from the germline V gene are SGHTA and FQGTGA. V gave up 6 bases and J gave up 0 bases; unmatched junction bases: 5. The CDR3 covers 15 residues. The CDR3 DNA is TGTGCCAGCAGTTCGGGACAGGGAGCTAACTATGGCTACACCTTC. It translates to CASSSGQGANYGYTF.

The gene calls are TRBV6-4 and TRBJ2-2, with D possibly being TRBD1 (6 bases). V was pared by 5 bases and J by 7 bases, with 17 bases between. Germline CDR1 and CDR2: MRHNA and SNTAGT. This CDR3 spans 15 amino acids. The DNA for the CDR3 is TGTGCCAGCAGTCCGGGACAACTGGCCAGCGGGGAGCTGTTTTTT. Protein sequence: CASSPGQLASGELFF.

The chain joins TRBV12-3 or TRBV12-4 to TRBJ1-2; D remains ambiguous. CDR3 size: 13 residues. Trimming pared 2 bases from V and 4 bases from J, leaving 8 bases between. CDR3 sequence: CASSLFRIYGYTF. The CDR3 DNA sequence: TGTGCCAGCAGTTTATTCAGGATCTATGGCTACACCTTC.

This chain links TRBV3-1 (or the pseudogene TRBV3-2) with TRBJ1-4; 9 bases are a match to TRBD1. Per germline, CDR1 LGHDT and CDR2 YNNKEL (reference sequence). The CDR3 has 14 residues. J gave up 6 bases and V 4 bases, and 3 bases lay outside the gene matches. CDR3 loop: CASSPTGGDEKLFF. In nucleotides, the CDR3 is TGTGCCAGCAGCCCGACAGGGGGAGATGAAAAACTGTTTTTT.

V and J are TRBV30 and TRBJ1-3; D not resolved. Germline CDR1 is GTSNPN and CDR2 is SVGIG (reference sequence). Trimming shortened V by 0 bases and J by 3 bases, and 9 bases separated the two germline ends. The CDR3 runs to 14 residues. CDR3 loop: CAWSVTSFGNTIYF. The CDR3 bases are TGTGCCTGGAGTGTAACGAGCTTTGGAAACACCATATATTTT.

This clone was observed once. The chain is built from TRBV30 and TRBJ1-2, with TRBD1 matching 9 bases. The junction had 8 bases not matched to a gene; V was cut back by 5 bases and J by 4 bases. This CDR3 contains 14 residues. Germline loops: CDR1 GTSNPN, CDR2 SVGIG (reference sequence). As DNA, the CDR3 is TGTGCCTGGGCCGGGACAGGGCCTAGCTATGGCTACACCTTC. Its protein product is CAWAGTGPSYGYTF. Full variable domain (rest looked up from reference TRBV30 and TRBJ1-2): SQTIHQWPATLVQPVGSPLSLECTVEGTSNPNLYWYRQAAGRGLQLLFYSVGIGQISSEVPQNLSASRPQDRQFILSSKKLLLSDSGFYLCAWAGTGPSYGYTFGSGTRLTVV.

The chain combines TRBV30 with TRBJ1-1, with D possibly being TRBD1 (6 bases). V was trimmed by 5 bases and J by 4 bases, leaving 8 bases between them. The CDR3 runs 11 residues. CDR1 and CDR2 (germline): GTSNPN, SVGIG (reference sequence). CDR3 nucleotide sequence: TGTGCCTGGGCCAGGGGCACTGAAGCTTTCTTT. This sequence encodes CAWARGTEAFF.

The V and J genes are TRBV20-1 and TRBJ1-2; D is ambiguous. This CDR3 contains 11 residues. The germline gives CDR1 DFQATT, CDR2 SNEGSKA (reference sequence). Trimming took off 6 bases at V and 6 bases at J, with 11 bases between the two ends. CDR3 sequence (DNA): TGCAGTGCCTCGGTAGTGAATGGCTACACCTTC. Protein sequence: CSASVVNGYTF.

This clone was seen only a few times. This chain uses TRBV20-1 with TRBJ2-4, with TRBD2 matching 8 bases. The CDR3 has 11 amino acids. Germline loops: CDR1 DFQATT, CDR2 SNEGSKA (reference sequence). This chain's CDR3 is CSALAARKPYF. The CDR3 bases are TGCAGCGCACTAGCGGCACGAAAACCATACTTC.

This clone was detected once. This sequence joins TRBV20-1 and TRBJ1-1; the D is unclear. Germline V gene lookup returns CDR1 DFQATT and CDR2 SNEGSKA (reference sequence). V was shortened by 5 bases and J by 1 base, with 5 bases between the two germline ends. This CDR3 is built from 11 residues. This CDR3 reads CSAYTNTEAFF. The CDR3 DNA sequence: TGCAGTGCTTACACGAACACTGAAGCTTTCTTT.

This sequence joins TRBV19 and TRBJ1-5; no clear D gene. This CDR3 contains 12 residues. In germline, CDR1 is LNHDA, CDR2 SQIVND (reference sequence). V shed 5 bases and J shed 6 bases, with 8 bases lying between them. CDR3 sequence (DNA): TGTGCCAGTAGTCCCCTATTTCAGCCCCAGCATTTT. Translation gives CASSPLFQPQHF.